The present T cell receptor (beta chain) was sequenced within a study of blood T cell repertoires in COVID-19. The CDR3 runs to 15 residues. J was trimmed by 7 bases and V by 1 base; bases with no gene match: 4. CDR1 and CDR2 from the germline V gene are SGHVS and FNYEAQ. The method was immunoSEQ multiplex PCR; TCRdb's version includes in-frame clones alone and lacks a portion of them. The repertoire holds over 200,000 clones, around 81% seen once, with approximately 4.8% in the top ten. This clone was observed once. This receptor was identified in a man aged 45-65 years with active or convalescent COVID-19. The V call is TRBV7-6, the J call TRBJ2-1; TRBD1 agrees at 10 bases. The sequencing sample was made of peripheral blood. The CDR3 reads CASSLETGGKNEQFF. The DNA for the CDR3 is TGTGCCAGCAGCTTAGAGACAGGGGGCAAGAATGAGCAGTTCTTC. Variable domain in full (rest from reference TRBV7-6 and TRBJ2-1): GAGVSQSPRYKVTKRGQDVALRCDPISGHVSLYWYRQALGQGPEFLTYFNYEAQQDKSGLPNDRFSAERPEGSISTLTIQRTEQRDSAMYRCASSLETGGKNEQFFGPGTRLTVL.